These T cell receptor beta chains were read from a single sample in a study of identical twins. MiXCR was run by TCRdb on the 5' RACE reads, yielding one entry per CDR3 protein. The sample holds about 660,000 distinct CDR3 sequences, over 8.5% seen once. This sample was shared with a second study, whose subject was yellow fever vaccine responses in identical twins.

Sequenced sample: PBMCs. All receptors derive from a woman aged 18-30 years in good health. The CDR3 runs from the conserved cysteine through the conserved F or W. The D gene is left open where the match is weak. Some rows mark clone size as missing; the rest say once, few, many or name a class of expanded clone.

>-|few|TRBJ2-2|TRBV12-3/TRBV12-4
TGTGCCAGCCGATTACAGGGATTCGCGAACACCGGGGAGCTGTTTTTT
CASRLQGFANTGELFF
>-|-|TRBJ2-5|TRBV19
TGTGCCAGTAGTATTGGGACAACCCAAGAGACCCAGTACTTC
CASSIGTTQETQYF
>TRBD1|-|TRBJ2-7|TRBV28
TGTGCCACCGTAAACAGGGGGCCAGTACGCGAGCAGTACTTC
CATVNRGPVREQYF
>TRBD1|few|TRBJ2-5|TRBV7-3
TGTGCCAGCAGCTTAAGGACAGGGTGGCAAGAGACCCAGTACTTC
CASSLRTGWQETQYF
>TRBD2|few|TRBJ2-3|TRBV7-2
TGTGCCAGCAGCACTCGGACTAGGAACACAGATACGCAGTATTTT
CASSTRTRNTDTQYF
>TRBD1|-|TRBJ2-7|TRBV7-8
TGTGCCAGCATCCTCGACGGGACAGGCTACGAGCAGTACTTC
CASILDGTGYEQYF
>-|few|TRBJ2-5|TRBV11-3
TGTGCCAGCAAGGGGACTTCAGAAGAGACCCAGTACTTC
CASKGTSEETQYF
>-|few|TRBJ1-4|TRBV19
TGTGCCAGTAGTTTTGCGGGGAGATATGAAAAACTGTTTTTT
CASSFAGRYEKLFF
>TRBD2|-|TRBJ2-2|TRBV12-5
TGTGCTAGTGGTTTGTCGGGCCTAGCGGGCACCGGGGAGCTGTTTTTT
CASGLSGLAGTGELFF
>-|few|TRBJ1-5|TRBV6-1
TGTGCCAGCAGCCGACCCACCGGGACGGACGACAATCAGCCCCAGCATTTT
CASSRPTGTDDNQPQHF
>-|-|TRBJ2-7|TRBV5-1
TGCGCCAGCAGCTTGGTGGGGAGCCCCGGCGAGCAGTACTTC
CASSLVGSPGEQYF
>-|many|TRBJ2-1|TRBV5-1
TGCGCCAGCAGCTTGGCCGCCACCATCTACAATGAGCAGTTCTTC
CASSLAATIYNEQFF
>TRBD2|-|TRBJ2-5|TRBV6-2/TRBV6-3
TGTGCCAGCAGTTACTACGGGACTAGCGGGGGCGCCCCCGGGAAGACCCAGTACTTC
CASSYYGTSGGAPGKTQYF
>TRBD2|few|TRBJ2-5|TRBV3-1
TGTGCCAGCAGCCACACCGTACCGGGACTAGCGGGAGGAGAGACCCAGTACTTC
CASSHTVPGLAGGETQYF
>-|few|TRBJ2-7|TRBV6-1
TGTGCCAGCAGGTCGGTACGCGAGCAGTACTTC
CASRSVREQYF
>TRBD2|-|TRBJ2-6|TRBV4-2
TGTGCCAGCAGCCAAGGGGAGGGTAGCGGGAGCTCTGGGGCCAACGTCCTGACTTTC
CASSQGEGSGSSGANVLTF
>TRBD1|few|TRBJ2-5|TRBV5-5
TGTGCCAGCAGCTACCAAACCGGGACAGAAGAGACCCAGTACTTC
CASSYQTGTEETQYF
>-|-|TRBJ1-4|TRBV5-1
TGCGCCAGCAGCAGAAGTGGGGGGCCTGATGAAAAACTGTTTTTT
CASSRSGGPDEKLFF
>-|-|TRBJ2-5|TRBV7-9
TGTGCCAGCAGCTTAGAGGACCAAGAGACCCAGTGCTTC
CASSLEDQETQCF
>TRBD2|many|TRBJ2-3|TRBV28
TGTGCCAGCCGGGGACTAGCGGGGGGCACAGATACGCAGTATTTT
CASRGLAGGTDTQYF
>-|few|TRBJ2-1|TRBV4-3
TGCGCCAGCAGCCAAGAGGCTGGAAACAATGAGCAGTTCTTC
CASSQEAGNNEQFF
>-|many|TRBJ1-1|TRBV20-1
TGCAGTGCTTACAGGAACACTGAAGCTTTCTTT
CSAYRNTEAFF
>-|few|TRBJ1-1|TRBV3-1
TGTGCCAGCAGCCAAGATCGGAGGAACACTGAAGCTTTCTTT
CASSQDRRNTEAFF
>-|few|TRBJ1-6|TRBV19
TGTGCCAGGCAGAGTTCACCCCTCCACTTT
CARQSSPLHF
>TRBD2|many|TRBJ2-7|TRBV7-2
TGTGCCAGCAGCTCTAGCGGGAACGAGCAGTACTTC
CASSSSGNEQYF
>-|-|TRBJ2-7|TRBV10-3
TGTGCCATCAGGGGGGACTCCTACGAGCAGTACTTC
CAIRGDSYEQYF
>TRBD1|few|TRBJ1-2|TRBV7-2
TGTGCCAGCAGCCCGGGACAGGGGGCAACCTATGGCTACACCTTC
CASSPGQGATYGYTF
>TRBD2|-|TRBJ2-7|TRBV16
TGTGCCAGCAGCCCGTGGAGTGGGGAGGGGACCTACGAGCAGTACTTC
CASSPWSGEGTYEQYF
>TRBD1|-|TRBJ2-5|TRBV28
TGTGCCAGCAGGCAGTCCGGGACAGAAGAGACCCAGTACTTC
CASRQSGTEETQYF
>-|-|TRBJ2-3|TRBV12-3/TRBV12-4
TGTGCCAGCACCCGACAGTCAAACACAGATACGCAGTATTTT
CASTRQSNTDTQYF
>TRBD1|few|TRBJ2-7|TRBV6-5
TGTGCCAGCAGTTACGCTCAGGGACAGGGGGCAAGCGAGCAGTACTTC
CASSYAQGQGASEQYF
>TRBD1|-|TRBJ2-7|TRBV28
TGTGCCAGCAGCCACCGCCCTGGGACAGGGGGCTACGAGCAGTACTTC
CASSHRPGTGGYEQYF
>-|many|TRBJ2-7|TRBV28
TGTGCCAGCAGTTTATCCCTCGGGAACGAGCAGTACTTC
CASSLSLGNEQYF
>-|-|TRBJ2-6|TRBV29-1
TGCAGCGCCTTAAGAATTGCAGTCTCTGGGGCCAACGTCCTGACTTTC
CSALRIAVSGANVLTF
>TRBD1|-|TRBJ2-1|TRBV28
TGTGCCAGCAGACCCCCCGACAGGGCAGGTATCTTC
CASRPPDRAGIF
>-|-|TRBJ2-5|TRBV5-1
TGCGCCAGCAGCTTCCGGGACTCTGGAGAGACCCAGTACTTC
CASSFRDSGETQYF
>TRBD1|-|TRBJ2-1|TRBV20-1
TGCAGTGCCGTTAAAGCAGCAGGGGGGCAGTTCTTC
CSAVKAAGGQFF
>-|few|TRBJ2-7|TRBV12-3/TRBV12-4
TGTGCCAGCAGGGCAATGGGGGAGCAGTACTTC
CASRAMGEQYF
>TRBD1|-|TRBJ1-2|TRBV5-1
TGCGCCAGCAGCGCATACACAGGGGACCTTAGTTATGGCTACACCTTC
CASSAYTGDLSYGYTF
>TRBD1|many|TRBJ2-3|TRBV20-1
TGCAGTGCTAATTCGCGGACAGGGCCTCATCCAGATACGCAGTATTTT
CSANSRTGPHPDTQYF
>-|many|TRBJ1-1|TRBV6-5
TGTGCCAGCAGTTCCGGGACCTCTGAAGCTTTCTTT
CASSSGTSEAFF
>TRBD2|few|TRBJ2-5|TRBV6-2/TRBV6-3
TGTGCCAGCAGTTACTTCGGGACAAGGGCAGGGATAGCGGGAGAGGTGGAGACCCAGTACTTC
CASSYFGTRAGIAGEVETQYF
>-|-|TRBJ2-3|TRBV9
TGTGCCAGCAGCGTAACATCGGAATCTGCCACAGATACGCAGTATTTT
CASSVTSESATDTQYF
>-|many|TRBJ1-5|TRBV7-2
TGTGCCAGCAGCTTATGGGGAAGCAATCAGCCCCAGCATTTT
CASSLWGSNQPQHF
>TRBD2|-|TRBJ2-2|TRBV25-1
TGTGCCAGCAGTGAATTCAAAGCGGGAGGAAGGATGAGGGAGCTGTTTTTT
CASSEFKAGGRMRELFF
>-|few|TRBJ1-1|TRBV6-1
TGTGCCAGCAGAAACAACCCCGGGACTTGGGCCACTGAAGCTTTCTTT
CASRNNPGTWATEAFF
>-|-|TRBJ1-4|TRBV18
TGTGCCAGCTCACCAGAGGTGGCAACTAATGAAAAACTGTTTTTT
CASSPEVATNEKLFF
>-|few|TRBJ2-7|TRBV4-3
TGCGCCAGCAGCCAAGAATGGGTGACAGAGTCCTACGAGCAGTACTTC
CASSQEWVTESYEQYF
>TRBD1|few|TRBJ2-3|TRBV4-3
TGCGCCAGCAGCCAAGGTGGGACAGGGACAGATACGCAGTATTTT
CASSQGGTGTDTQYF
>-|-|TRBJ1-5|TRBV11-2
TGTGCCAGCAGCTTAAGTGGAGGAGCCAATCAGCCCCAGCATTTT
CASSLSGGANQPQHF
>TRBD1|few|TRBJ1-2|TRBV6-5
TGTGCCAGCAGTTACTCGACAGGGGCGGGATACACCTTC
CASSYSTGAGYTF